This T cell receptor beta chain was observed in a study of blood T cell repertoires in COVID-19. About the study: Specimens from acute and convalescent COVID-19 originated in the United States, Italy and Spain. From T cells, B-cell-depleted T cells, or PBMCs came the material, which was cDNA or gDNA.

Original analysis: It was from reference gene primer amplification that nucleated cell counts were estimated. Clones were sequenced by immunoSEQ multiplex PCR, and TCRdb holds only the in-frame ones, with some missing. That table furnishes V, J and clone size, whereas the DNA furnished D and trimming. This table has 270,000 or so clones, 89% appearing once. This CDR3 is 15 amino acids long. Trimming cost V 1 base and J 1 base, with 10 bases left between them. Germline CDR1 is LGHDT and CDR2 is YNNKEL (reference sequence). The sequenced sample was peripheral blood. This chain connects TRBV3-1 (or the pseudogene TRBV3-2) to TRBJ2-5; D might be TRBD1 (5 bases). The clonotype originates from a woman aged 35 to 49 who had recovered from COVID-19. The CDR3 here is CASSQGVDIQETQYF. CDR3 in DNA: TGTGCCAGCAGCCAAGGGGTGGACATCCAAGAGACCCAGTACTTC.